This entry lists 3 T cell receptor beta chains sequenced from one sample in a study of cytomegalovirus exposure and HLA in healthy donors (dated by TCRdb to 2017 to 2019). The receptor library was made with the immunoSEQ multiplex PCR assay. For the multiplex PCR, a mixture combining 60 forward primers for TCR Vbeta segments and 13 reverse primers for TCR Jbeta segments was used. TCRdb holds this immuneACCESS table with in-frame rearrangements only. Some clones are missing; in checked studies, unresolved V genes explain under half, and the rest has no known cause. The sample table shows around 67,000 clones, and 68% are seen once. 2% to 2.5% of the sample comes from the top ten. Sequencing was carried out using PBMCs. Receptors originate from a woman aged 25-40 years in good health and CMV-seronegative.

This rearrangement joins TRBV18 to TRBJ2-7; D might be TRBD1 (5 bases). In germline, CDR1 is KGHSH, CDR2 LQKENI. This CDR3 spans 13 amino acids. V was clipped by 3 bases and J by 1 base, with 7 bases between them. The CDR3 is CASSPDRSYEQYF. CDR3 coding DNA: TGTGCCAGCTCACCCGACAGATCCTACGAGCAGTACTTC.

The chain recombines TRBV11-3 with TRBJ2-1, with 11 bases that match TRBD1. Per germline, CDR1 SGHNT and CDR2 YENEEA. Trimming took 5 bases from V and 6 from J; bases not matched to a gene: 9. The CDR3 contains 16 residues. This CDR3 reads CASSPLGTGGSNEQFF. Here the CDR3 DNA reads TGTGCCAGCAGCCCCTTAGGGACAGGGGGGAGCAATGAGCAGTTCTTC.

The V call is TRBV9, the J call TRBJ2-2; 8 nucleotides line up with TRBD1. The CDR3 spans 14 residues. Germline lookup yields CDR1 SGDLS and CDR2 YYNGEE. The trim removed 4 bases at V and 4 bases at J, leaving 3 bases unmatched. CDR3 nucleotides: TGTGCCAGCAGCCGGGACAGGCCCACCGGGGAGCTGTTTTTT. It codes for CASSRDRPTGELFF.